This TCR beta chain was found in a study of shared clonotypes between healthy human individuals. The study's findings and limits: Across a handful of donors, naive CD4 shared around 5.1%, naive CD8 more than 3%, memory CD4 approximately 2.5%, memory CD8 under 0.5%.

Comment on this clone: The antigen remains undetermined.

Sorted subsets were amplified in replicate PCRs using 200 ng DNA, roughly 30,000 T cell genomes. Sequenced by immunoSEQ multiplex PCR; TCRdb stores in-frame clones only, minus some. The sample lists more than 1,200,000 clones; approximately 98.5% were seen once. The CDR3 totals 15 residues. Per germline, CDR1 MNHEY and CDR2 SVGAGI. V lost 7 bases to trimming and J lost 0 bases; unmatched junction nucleotides: 5. This receptor was taken from a man in his thirties or forties in good health. The chain links TRBV6-5 to TRBJ2-3; 9 bases agree with TRBD1. Material: naive CD4+ T cells sorted from blood. Subset in this sample: CD45RA+ positively selected. CDR3 loop: CASTLQGASTDTQYF. CDR3 DNA: TGTGCCAGCACTTTACAGGGGGCTAGCACAGATACGCAGTATTTT.